The next 18 T cell receptor beta chains were all read from a single sample in a study of shared clonotypes between healthy human individuals. Libraries were prepared by immunoSEQ multiplex PCR; TCRdb keeps only in-frame clonotypes and omits some of them. The sample has approximately 2.4 million clones; around 95% are singletons. The sample taken for sequencing was naive CD4+ T cells sorted from blood. The subset: CD45RA+ positively selected. The receptors shown here come from a man younger than 35 in good health.

This rearrangement joins TRBV5-1 to TRBJ1-5; 7 bases are a match to TRBD1. Unmatched junction bases numbered 5, after V lost 2 bases and J lost 3 bases. Germline V gives CDR1 SGHRS, CDR2 YFSETQ. The CDR3 is 15 amino acids. The CDR3 region is CASSLKGGPNQPQHF. DNA for the CDR3: TGCGCCAGCAGCTTAAAAGGGGGCCCCAATCAGCCCCAGCATTTT.

A single count supports this clone. The V gene is TRBV5-5, the J gene TRBJ2-3, with 11 bases lining up with TRBD2. The ends lost 1 base at V and 6 bases at J; junction bases unmatched: 4. CDR3 length: 15 residues. Per germline, CDR1 SGHKS and CDR2 YYEKEE (reference sequence). The CDR3 DNA reads as TGTGCCAGCAGCTTGACTAGCGGGAGACCCGATACGCAGTATTTT. This sequence encodes CASSLTSGRPDTQYF.

This chain connects TRBV5-4 to TRBJ2-2; no clear D. The CDR3 is made up of 12 amino acids. Germline values: CDR1 SGHNT, CDR2 YYREEE (reference sequence). Trimming took off 0 bases at V and 7 bases at J, with 4 bases between the two ends. For the CDR3, the DNA is TGTGCCAGCAGCTTGGCGGACGGGGAGCTGTTTTTT. This encodes CASSLADGELFF.

Remarks on this clone: This specimen includes other DNA sequences encoding the same CDR3. This chain's CDR3 is CASSPGTGGSQPQHF. CDR3 DNA sequence: TGTGCCAGCTCACCCGGGACAGGGGGGAGTCAGCCCCAGCATTTT. The chain has TRBV18 and TRBJ1-5; 11 bases fit TRBD1. This CDR3 contains 15 residues. CDR1 KGHSH and CDR2 LQKENI come from the germline V gene. V lost 3 bases and J lost 6; bases outside the gene matches: 4.

This clone was counted a single time. The V call is TRBV7-2, the J call TRBJ2-7; 7 bases are a match to TRBD2. Germline CDR1 reads SGHTA; CDR2 reads FQGNSA. The CDR3 is made up of 14 amino acids. The trim removed 5 bases at V and 3 bases at J, leaving 7 bases unmatched. The CDR3, as DNA: TGTGCCAGCAGCGTGACTAGCTCAGACTACGAGCAGTACTTC. Encoded protein: CASSVTSSDYEQYF.

The chain employs TRBV7-9 and TRBJ2-7; D remains unclear. CDR3 length equals 12 residues. In germline, CDR1 is SEHNR, CDR2 FQNEAQ (reference sequence). V was clipped by 3 bases and J by 5 bases, with 8 bases between them. The CDR3 here is CASSLIQNEQYF. For the CDR3, the DNA is TGTGCCAGCAGCTTGATCCAGAACGAGCAGTACTTC.

This chain joins TRBV6-1 and TRBJ2-2; D is ambiguous. V gave up 4 bases and J gave up 0 bases, with 9 bases separating them. CDR3 size: 15 residues. The V gene's germline CDR1 is MNHNS and CDR2 SASEGT. In DNA, the CDR3 is TGTGCCAGCAGTGGGCCGGGCCCGAACACCGGGGAGCTGTTTTTT. Translating it yields CASSGPGPNTGELFF.

This clone was seen once. This chain joins TRBV11-3 and TRBJ2-1; possible D gene TRBD2, 6 bases. The V and J ends lost 8 bases and 4 bases respectively, with 12 bases between them. In germline, CDR1 is SGHNT, CDR2 YENEEA. The CDR3 runs to 13 residues. CDR3 nucleotides: TGTGCCAGCTCAACGGGACTGTACAATGAGCAGTTCTTC. Amino acids: CASSTGLYNEQFF.

V is TRBV5-1 and J is TRBJ1-2, with a possible D match to TRBD1 (5 bases). Germline CDR1 is SGHRS and CDR2 is YFSETQ. The V and J ends lost 2 bases and 2 bases respectively, with 7 bases between them. CDR3 length: 13 residues. The DNA of the CDR3 is TGCGCCAGCAGCTTTGGGGCCAACTATGGCTACACCTTC. Encoded protein: CASSFGANYGYTF.

A word on this clone: Distinct nucleotide sequences in the sample also encode this CDR3. This chain connects TRBV5-1 to TRBJ2-2, with D possibly matching TRBD1 (5 bases). This CDR3 spans 15 amino acids. V gave up 0 bases and J gave up 1 base, with 7 bases separating them. The germline V gene has CDR1 SGHRS and CDR2 YFSETQ. CDR3 in amino acids: CASSLDTGNTGELFF. The CDR3 DNA reads as TGCGCCAGCAGCTTGGATACAGGGAACACCGGGGAGCTGTTTTTT.

The chain couples TRBV5-1 to TRBJ2-1; D gene unclear. Germline-derived CDR1 and CDR2 are SGHRS and YFSETQ. V was cut by 4 bases and J by 5 bases, with 4 bases left in between. The CDR3 is 11 residues long. CDR3 nucleotide sequence: TGCGCCAGCAGCGACCACAATGAGCAGTTCTTC. It is translated as CASSDHNEQFF.

This rearrangement joins TRBV2 to TRBJ2-1; 9 bases agree with TRBD2. Germline V gene lookup returns CDR1 SNHLY and CDR2 FYNNEI. The CDR3 length is 16 residues. The V and J ends lost 7 bases and 4 bases, in that order; junction bases with no gene match: 11. Written as DNA, the CDR3 is TGTGCCAGCATGAGGGGCGTAGCGGGAGCATACAATGAGCAGTTCTTC. Translating it yields CASMRGVAGAYNEQFF.

The chain recombines TRBV10-1 with TRBJ1-2; the D is unclear. Germline assignment: CDR1 WNHNN and CDR2 SYGVQD (reference sequence). The CDR3 totals 13 residues. The V gene lost 0 bases and the J gene lost 8 bases, with 10 bases spanning the gap. The CDR3 DNA sequence: TGCGCCAGCAGTGAGTCGATAGTATTCGGCTACACCTTC. Translated, it gives CASSESIVFGYTF.

The gene calls are TRBV30 and TRBJ2-1, with 11 bases fitting TRBD1. This CDR3 region has 15 residues. Per germline, CDR1 GTSNPN and CDR2 SVGIG (reference sequence). J was trimmed by 3 bases and V by 3 bases; bases with no gene match: 4. The CDR3 sequence: CAWSQGQGGYNEQFF. CDR3 nucleotide sequence: TGTGCCTGGAGCCAGGGACAGGGGGGCTACAATGAGCAGTTCTTC.

The rearrangement joins TRBV5-4 to TRBJ2-7, with 12 bases aligning to TRBD1. This CDR3 contains 16 residues. Germline assignment: CDR1 SGHNT and CDR2 YYREEE (reference sequence). The V segment lost 4 bases and the J segment 2 bases; nucleotides outside the gene matches: 7. CDR3 DNA sequence: TGTGCCAGCAGCAAGCCGGGACAGGGGGCGACCTACGAGCAGTACTTC. It is translated as CASSKPGQGATYEQYF.

The chain recombines TRBV28 with TRBJ2-6; 10 bases fit TRBD1. J lost 5 bases, V lost 5 bases, and 12 bases had no gene match. The length of the CDR3 is 18 residues. Germline V CDR1 and CDR2: MDHEN, SYDVKM. The CDR3 sequence: CASSATLTGGAWANVLTF. CDR3 bases: TGTGCCAGCAGTGCAACTCTGACAGGGGGCGCTTGGGCCAACGTCCTGACTTTC. Full variable domain (rest looked up from reference TRBV28 and TRBJ2-6): DVKVTQSSRYLVKRTGEKVFLECVQDMDHENMFWYRQDPGLGLRLIYFSYDVKMKEKGDIPEGYSVSREKKERFSLILESASTNQTSMYLCASSATLTGGAWANVLTFGAGSRLTVL.

V is TRBV5-4 and J is TRBJ2-5; D unresolved. Per the germline V gene, CDR1 is SGHNT and CDR2 is YYREEE (reference sequence). The V end was cut by 0 bases, the J end by 3 bases, with 3 bases between. This CDR3 has 12 residues. The CDR3 DNA follows: TGTGCCAGCAGCTTGGAGAAAGAGACCCAGTACTTC. This encodes CASSLEKETQYF. Full variable domain (outside the CDR3, taken from reference TRBV5-4 and TRBJ2-5): ETGVTQSPTHLIKTRGQQVTLRCSSQSGHNTVSWYQQALGQGPQFIFQYYREEENGRGNFPPRFSGLQFPNYSSELNVNALELDDSALYLCASSLEKETQYFGPGTRLLVL.

As regards this clone: The CDR3 carries no conserved terminal phenylalanine or tryptophan, so it likely arises from a read error. The V gene is TRBV29-1, the J gene TRBJ2-7, with D possibly being TRBD2 (5 bases). From germline, CDR1 is SQVTM and CDR2 ANQGSEA. Trimming left V 0 bases short and J 0 bases short, with 15 bases between. This CDR3 contains 16 residues. The CDR3 here is CSVEDLTEDSSYEQYL. CDR3 sequence (DNA): TGCAGCGTTGAAGATCTAACGGAGGATAGCTCCTACGAGCAGTACCTC.